This T cell receptor beta chain was recovered during a study of blood T cell repertoires in COVID-19. Study in general: The United States, Italy and Spain provided the acute and convalescent COVID-19 samples.

This clone was seen only once. CDR3 length equals 14 residues. With V trimmed by 9 bases and J by 6 bases, 14 bases remained unmatched. Germline V gene data show CDR1 as LNHDA and CDR2 as SQIVND (reference sequence). In the original analysis: Counts of nucleated cells, estimated from reference gene primer amplification, were obtained. TCRdb's copy holds only in-frame clones and misses some; the assay was immunoSEQ multiplex PCR. V and J calls plus clone size are reproduced from that table; the DNA served to infer D and trimming. The data contain 200,000 to 250,000 clones, more than 80% of them singletons.

J is TRBJ2-7 and V is TRBV19, with 7 bases aligning to TRBD1. This clonotype was obtained from a man aged 55 to 70 who had recovered from COVID-19. The sequencing input was PBMCs or T cells enriched from blood (not recorded which). CDR3 region: CASAFRDRTGEQYF. DNA for the CDR3: TGTGCCAGCGCATTCCGGGACAGAACGGGCGAGCAGTACTTC.